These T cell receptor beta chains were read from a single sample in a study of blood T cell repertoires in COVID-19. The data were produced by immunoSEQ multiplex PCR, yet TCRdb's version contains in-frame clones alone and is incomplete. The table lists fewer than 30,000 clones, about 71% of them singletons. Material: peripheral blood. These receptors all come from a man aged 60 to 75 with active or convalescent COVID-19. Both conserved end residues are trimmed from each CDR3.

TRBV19,ASRPWRADTQY
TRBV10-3,AINVLAGATDTQY
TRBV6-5,ASNGLGGNQPQH
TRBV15,ATSKGPGQGIWGELF
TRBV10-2,ASSGQGVTEAF
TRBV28,ASSFVDTQY
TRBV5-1,ASSLVPVGGTYEQY
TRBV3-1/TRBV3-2,ASSKRKTRDSYPSSYNEQF
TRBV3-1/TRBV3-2,ASSQDLREQY
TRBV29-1,SVRRGRNTEAF
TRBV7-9,ASTTEMNTEAF
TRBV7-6,ASTPRGGLGDTQY
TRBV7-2,ASSLLLSQETQY
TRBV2,ASRGSGTATMNTEAF
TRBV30,AWSTGGKGLYEQY
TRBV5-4,ASSPTSGQSTDTQY
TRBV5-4,ASSYDTATNEKLF
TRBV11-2,ASSPMLWQGSSYEQY
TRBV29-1,SYKWGGATDTQY
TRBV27,ASSLFPTSGRYEQY
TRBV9,ASSAQGANYNSPLH
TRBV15,ATSSYGGNYEQY
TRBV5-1,ASSPGQGGGNTIY
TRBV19,ASGGTSGRMNNEQF
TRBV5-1,ASSLAPQAGNGETQY
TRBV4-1,ASSPTSGRYAGANVLT
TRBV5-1,ASSLVQGQLTEAF
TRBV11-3,ASSPAGETRSYEQY
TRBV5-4,ASSLDPVSTDTQY
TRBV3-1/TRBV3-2,ASSQEGGWGSGANVLT
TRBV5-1,ASSLDGRMGQPQH
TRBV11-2,ASSLASTGANEKLF
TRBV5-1,ASSSRGGVQETQY
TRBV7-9,ASSSEATTYEQY
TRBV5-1,ASSPGTGGYYGYT
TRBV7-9,ASSFISGGRDEQY
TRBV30,AWSEGFLYEQY
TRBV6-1,ASSGGTSGRAGYEQF
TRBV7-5,ARSPNGQPSTEAF
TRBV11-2,ASSLSGPKNIQY